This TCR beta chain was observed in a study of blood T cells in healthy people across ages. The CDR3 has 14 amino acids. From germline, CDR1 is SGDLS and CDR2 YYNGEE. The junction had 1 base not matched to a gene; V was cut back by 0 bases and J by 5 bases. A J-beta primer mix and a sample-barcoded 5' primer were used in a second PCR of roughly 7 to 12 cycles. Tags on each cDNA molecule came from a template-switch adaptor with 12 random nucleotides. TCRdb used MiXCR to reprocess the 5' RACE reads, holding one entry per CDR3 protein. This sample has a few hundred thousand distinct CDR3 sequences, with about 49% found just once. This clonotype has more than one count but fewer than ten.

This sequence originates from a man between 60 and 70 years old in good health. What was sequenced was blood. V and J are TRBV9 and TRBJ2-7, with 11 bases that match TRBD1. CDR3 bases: TGTGCCAGCAGCGTAGCGGACAGGGGGCACGAGCAGTACTTC. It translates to CASSVADRGHEQYF.